Listed below are T cell receptor beta chains from one sample, sequenced in a study of T cells in Graves' hyperthyroidism and ophthalmopathy. TCRdb re-called the multiplex PCR reads with MiXCR, one entry per CDR3 protein. The data show some 510,000 distinct CDR3 sequences, 20% to 25% seen once. Sequencing was done on a sample of blood. These TCRs come from a man younger than 35 with Graves' hyperthyroidism. The CDR3 runs from the conserved cysteine through the conserved F or W. Fields, in order: clone size, V gene, D gene, J gene, CDR3 protein, CDR3 DNA. D genes are given only for firm matches. Size is omitted from some rows. Given values are once, few, many or a class for expanded clones.

many,TRBV7-8,TRBD1,TRBJ2-7,CASSSPADRFHEQYF,TGTGCCAGCAGCTCACCCGCGGACAGGTTCCACGAGCAGTACTTC
many,TRBV2,-,TRBJ1-2,CASTPEIAYGYTF,TGTGCCAGCACCCCGGAAATCGCCTATGGCTACACCTTC
many,TRBV19,-,TRBJ1-5,CASGARALALAQHF,TGTGCCAGTGGGGCGAGGGCTCTGGCCTTAGCCCAGCATTTT
-,TRBV6-4,-,TRBJ2-7,CASSEWNRDPSYEQYF,TGTGCCAGCAGTGAGTGGAACAGGGACCCCTCCTACGAGCAGTACTTC
many,TRBV4-1,TRBD1,TRBJ1-1,CASSQGYGQGFTEAFF,TGCGCCAGCAGCCAAGGGTACGGACAGGGATTCACTGAAGCTTTCTTT
many,TRBV28,-,TRBJ1-2,CASSLGSRMDNYGYTF,TGTGCCAGCAGTTTGGGGTCCCGAATGGACAACTATGGCTACACCTTC
many,TRBV6-2/TRBV6-3,-,TRBJ2-2,CASTHGATGELFF,TGTGCCAGCACCCACGGGGCCACCGGGGAGCTGTTTTTT
-,TRBV29-1,-,TRBJ1-1,CSAQQGMNTEAFF,TGCAGCGCTCAACAGGGCATGAACACTGAAGCTTTCTTT
-,TRBV18,-,TRBJ1-2,CASSPKSPGHNYGYTF,TGTGCCAGCTCACCAAAGTCTCCGGGTCACAACTATGGCTACACCTTC
few,TRBV12-3/TRBV12-4,-,TRBJ1-1,CASTLTVEAFF,TGTGCCAGCACCTTGACAGTTGAAGCTTTCTTT
many,TRBV2,TRBD1,TRBJ1-5,CASRRQGGHQPQHF,TGTGCCAGCAGACGACAGGGAGGCCATCAGCCCCAGCATTTT
many,TRBV28,-,TRBJ1-5,CASTRLVLQPQHF,TGTGCCAGCACCAGGTTGGTGCTTCAGCCCCAGCATTTT
-,TRBV28,-,TRBJ2-7,CASSLGRVEQYF,TGTGCCAGCAGTTTGGGCAGGGTCGAGCAGTACTTC
few,TRBV5-1,TRBD1,TRBJ2-2,CASTHPTGSAGELFF,TGCGCCAGCACTCACCCGACAGGGAGCGCCGGGGAGCTGTTTTTT
-,TRBV11-2,TRBD2,TRBJ2-5,CASSLEWQGGVKTQYF,TGTGCCAGCAGCTTAGAGTGGCAGGGAGGGGTAAAGACCCAGTACTTC
many,TRBV2,-,TRBJ2-7,CASSERAAEQYF,TGTGCCAGCAGTGAAAGGGCAGCCGAGCAGTACTTC
-,TRBV11-2,TRBD1,TRBJ2-5,CASSPTTGVETQYF,TGTGCCAGCAGCCCGACGACAGGGGTCGAGACCCAGTACTTC
many,TRBV5-1,-,TRBJ1-1,CASSLDAGAEAFF,TGCGCCAGCAGCTTGGATGCGGGGGCTGAAGCTTTCTTT